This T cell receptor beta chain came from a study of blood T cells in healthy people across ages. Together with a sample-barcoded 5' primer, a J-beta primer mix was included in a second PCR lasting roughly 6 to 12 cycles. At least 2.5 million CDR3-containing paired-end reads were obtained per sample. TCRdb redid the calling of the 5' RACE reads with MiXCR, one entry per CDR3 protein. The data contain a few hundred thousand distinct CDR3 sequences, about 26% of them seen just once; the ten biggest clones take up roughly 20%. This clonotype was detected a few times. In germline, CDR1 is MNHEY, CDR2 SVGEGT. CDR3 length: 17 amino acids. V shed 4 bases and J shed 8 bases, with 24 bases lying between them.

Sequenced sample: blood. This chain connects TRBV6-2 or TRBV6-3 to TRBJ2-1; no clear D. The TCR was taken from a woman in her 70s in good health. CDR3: CASSSYLGSFGLYEQFF. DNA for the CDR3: TGTGCCAGCAGTTCCTACTTAGGTAGCTTCGGGTTGTATGAGCAGTTCTTC.